This T cell receptor (beta chain) was sequenced during a study of cytomegalovirus exposure and HLA in healthy donors (dated by TCRdb to the late 2010s). Describing the broader study: According to an earlier analysis of 587 of the donors, about 170 million T cells yielded roughly 100 million unique TCR beta sequences and about 300 Gb of sequence data. Donor age, sex, ethnicity and CMV serostatus were collected together with the repertoire data. The study used immunosequencing to profile the T cell repertoires of approximately 690 subjects and linked those repertoires to cytomegalovirus serostatus. To study patterns of TCR occurrence, a later analysis re-analyzed previously published TCR beta repertoires from 700 or so donors and added high-resolution HLA genotyping. Of the roughly 400 genotyped donors, less than 85% were placed in the genetic ancestry cluster associated with self-reported Caucasian donors. Because of strong linkage in the cohort, four to six DR-DQ haplotypes were treated as single units for association and clustering. High-throughput TCR immunosequencing, statistical association of individual TCRs with disease status, and machine learning were combined to predict cytomegalovirus infection status. Among about 410 genotyped donors of the cohort, an average of around 220,000 unique TCR beta nucleotide sequences was sequenced per donor, of which about 19% were non-productive. In the later analysis, no new phenotypic data were used to find candidate immune exposures; instead, reliance was placed on TCR beta sequences and their occurrence across donors. An early release that covered some 630 HLA-typed donors contained around 300 gigabases of sequencing data and 65 million to 100 million unique TCR sequences. Every discovery cohort repertoire had been produced on one sequencing platform. An earlier analysis of roughly 600 of the donors used high-throughput TCR beta sequencing to judge whether each TCR beta V gene segment behaved as functional or pseudogenic. The study aimed to test whether cataloging public T cell receptors could reveal signatures of past pathogen exposure. In a later genetic analysis, genome-wide SNP genotypes for about 65% of the roughly 670 donors were used, and that subset was treated as a discovery cohort. In addition to the first cohort of 650 to 750 subjects, a separate validation cohort of under 150 different subjects was used. Both class I and class II loci were covered by HLA typing, at four-digit resolution. The number of typed donors differed by locus: roughly 629-640 for A, B, C, DRB1 and DQB1; approximately 530 for DQA1; approximately 600 for DPA1; and roughly 490 for DPB1. The paper's findings and limits, for the study overall: Presence/absence analyses assumed roughly uniform sequencing depth across donors, an assumption that may not hold. A later analysis reported that several top co-occurrence clusters appeared linked to parvovirus B19, influenza, CMV and Epstein-Barr virus. While some public TCRs were present in many individuals, most TCR sequences turned up only very rarely across donors. In a later analysis, TCR association rates were found to vary across HLA loci, with the most associated TCRs seen for DRB1 alleles and the fewest for HLA-C alleles. A later genetic analysis associated a missense DCLRE1C variant with V-gene and J-gene trimming of TCR beta chains, and an independent cohort replicated the association. Compared with the 666-donor mean, donors in an Asian-associated ancestry cluster had fewer N-insertions in productive TCRs, according to a later genetic analysis. Cytomegalovirus status was reported to be diagnosed by the classifier with high specificity and sensitivity in both the original and validation cohorts. In a later analysis, most CMV-associated TCR beta chains were found to appear HLA-restricted, with HLA associations seemingly driven largely by CMV exposure. When HLA alleles, especially DR and DQ, strongly co-occurred, TCR associations were difficult to assign to individual alleles. A further reported finding was that TCR beta sequences accurately predicted the HLA-A and HLA-B alleles for most subjects in the first cohort. Because the 87-base-pair reads could not distinguish some IMGT-functional V segments, including TRBV6-2 and TRBV6-3, those segments were excluded. Over 15 rarely observed V segments, including chromosome 9 orphons, were excluded from the earlier analysis of a few hundred of the donors because counts were too low. For the cohort, immune exposure information was limited to CMV serostatus. A group of highly shared sequence variants was considered likely to be a technical artifact of the sequencing pipeline. A later analysis associated 16,951 TCR beta sequences with specific HLA alleles at a false discovery rate of 0.05. In a later analysis, HLA-associated TCR beta chains were found to be more clonally expanded and to have lower generation probabilities than equally common non-associated chains. The study listed approximately 160 TCR beta chains as associated with cytomegalovirus. The cohort was sequenced for TCR beta chains only, and without alpha or paired-chain data the features that could be detected were limited. An earlier analysis of approximately 540 of the donors showed that most TCR beta V segments appeared in productive rearrangements either about 87% or about 30% of the time, which broadly matched IMGT annotations. The authors suggested that the approach could potentially be generalized to other disease states and immunological phenotypes. Linkage disequilibrium might explain the correlated functional status among segregating V segments, but an unknown experimental factor could not be excluded. Three of the identified cytomegalovirus-associated TCR beta chains were confirmed in vitro to be specific for cytomegalovirus antigens. Because HLA typing was missing for some donors at each locus, association tests included only the typed subset.

Receptors were amplified or captured by the immunoSEQ multiplex PCR assay. For the multiplex PCR, a mixture combining 60 forward primers for TCR Vbeta segments and 13 reverse primers for TCR Jbeta segments was used. The CDR3 region of rearranged TCR beta genes was amplified from genomic DNA with a multiplex PCR assay. On the Illumina HiSeq System, the amplified TCR beta libraries were sequenced as 87-base-pair reads. As for the authors' bioinformatics: In a later analysis, 77 million or so unique TCR beta chains were counted across the 650 to 750 repertoires, and about 9.9 million of these chains were shared by at least two donors. Raw reads were error-corrected and collapsed into unique sequences with a nearest-neighbor algorithm that merged closely related sequences to remove PCR and sequencing errors. Alignment of CDR3 sequences to IMGT reference sequences was used to assign V, D and J gene segments. For a sequence to be retained, a match of at least six nucleotides to both a V gene segment and a J gene segment was required. A rearrangement counted as productive if the CDR3 had no stop codons and remained in frame with V and J, and every other rearrangement counted as non-productive. Following IMGT convention, CDR3 was defined as the stretch from the second conserved V-encoded cysteine up to the conserved J-encoded phenylalanine. Sequences without an unambiguous match to a single V gene segment were excluded from the earlier analysis of 450 to 750 of the donors. In an earlier analysis of 500 to 750 of the donors, V segments were called functional above 56.7% productive rearrangements and were called segregating when the between-donor standard deviation exceeded 5%. To diagnose cytomegalovirus status from the catalog of TCR beta chain sequences, a statistical classification framework was built. In a later analysis, V and J genes were assigned by comparing TCR nucleotide sequences against IMGT/GENE-DB human TR gene sequences. A later analysis assigned CDR3 sequences and most-parsimonious VDJ recombination scenarios with the TCRdist pipeline. A later analysis defined each TCR beta chain by its CDR3 amino acid sequence plus V-gene family, and excluded reads lacking a unique V-gene family. In a later analysis, 500 to 700 highly shared, low-generation-probability nucleotide sequences were removed to address suspected cross-contamination and a sequencing artifact. A later analysis calculated a clonal expansion index for each public chain from normalized within-repertoire ranks of inferred template counts. A later analysis computed generation probabilities with a VDJ recombination model fitted to out-of-frame rearrangements, and checked the results against IGoR. In a later analysis, hypergeometric tests were used to score TCR-TCR, TCR-HLA and TCR-CMV co-occurrence, with a repertoire-size bias correction applied to TCR pairs. To estimate false discovery rates, a later analysis permuted the HLA or CMV assignments 20 times. In a later analysis, co-occurring TCRs were grouped with DBSCAN, and TCRdist sequence similarity was added when clustering was performed within HLA-allele-positive subsets. Repertoires with fewer than 30,000 or more than 120,000 public chains were left out of co-occurrence clustering, as were about 5 repertoires with anomalous nucleotide sharing. This immuneACCESS table, as held by TCRdb, lists in-frame sequences with V and J called but not all clones. Of the missing ones, under half trace to an unresolved V gene in checked studies; the others have no known cause. The V and J calls and clone size come from that table; D and trimming were worked out from the DNA. Across this sample there are about 170,000 clones, with less than 85% seen only once. About 1.6% of the sample is taken by the ten largest.

The cohort comprised around 700 healthy bone marrow donors. All cohort members were sampled while nominally healthy, although unrecorded immune exposures were likely present. The donor was CMV seronegative and belonged to the group of around 350 seronegative cohort members. A peripheral blood sample was collected from each donor, and TCR beta sequencing was performed on peripheral blood mononuclear cells. Genomic DNA extraction from the blood cell samples was performed with the Qiagen DNeasy Blood Extraction Kit. Concerning this clone itself: The antigen it binds to is not known. Qualities for individual bases were not recorded, and no much larger clone is one base off.

At the junction V is shortened by 5 bases and J by 7 bases, with 6 bases in between. For CDR1 and CDR2, the germline V gene lists MNHEY and SVGAGI. Including the terminal cysteine and phenylalanine, the CDR3 comprises 12 residues. Only the CDR3 region is kept as DNA, spanning 36 bases read in frame from base 1. This chain joins TRBV6-5 to TRBJ1-6; the D gene assignment is ambiguous. Sample: PBMCs. This receptor was taken from a male donor in good health and CMV-seronegative. The DNA reads TGTGCCAGCAGTGGGCCAAATTCACCCCTCCACTTT. Its product reads: CASSGPNSPLHF.